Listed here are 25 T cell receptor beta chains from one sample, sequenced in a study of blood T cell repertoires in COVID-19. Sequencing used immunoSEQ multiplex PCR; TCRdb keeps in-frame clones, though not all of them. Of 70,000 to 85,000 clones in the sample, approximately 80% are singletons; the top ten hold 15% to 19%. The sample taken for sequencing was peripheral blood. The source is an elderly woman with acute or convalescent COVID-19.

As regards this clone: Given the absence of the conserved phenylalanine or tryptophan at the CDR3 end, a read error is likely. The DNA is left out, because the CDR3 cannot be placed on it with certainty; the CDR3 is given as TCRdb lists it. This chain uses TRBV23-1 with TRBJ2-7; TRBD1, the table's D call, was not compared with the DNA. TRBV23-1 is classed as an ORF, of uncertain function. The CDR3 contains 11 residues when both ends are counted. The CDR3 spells CASSHSGQGFD.

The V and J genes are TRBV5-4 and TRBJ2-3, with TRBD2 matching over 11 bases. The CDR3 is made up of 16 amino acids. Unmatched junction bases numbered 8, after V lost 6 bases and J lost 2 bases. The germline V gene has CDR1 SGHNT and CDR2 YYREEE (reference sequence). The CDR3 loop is CASTLGLAEATDTQYF. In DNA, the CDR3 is TGTGCCAGCACCCTGGGACTAGCGGAGGCCACAGATACGCAGTATTTT.

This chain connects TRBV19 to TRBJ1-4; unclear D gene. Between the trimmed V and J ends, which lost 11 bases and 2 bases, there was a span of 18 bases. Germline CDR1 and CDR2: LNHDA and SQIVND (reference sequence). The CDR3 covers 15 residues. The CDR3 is CAGSSSGATNEKLFF. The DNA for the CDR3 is TGTGCCGGAAGCTCATCAGGCGCTACTAATGAAAAACTGTTTTTT.

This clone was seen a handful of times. CDR3 loop: CASASDRGQDYGYTF. In DNA, the CDR3 is TGTGCCAGTGCCAGTGACAGGGGACAAGACTATGGCTACACCTTC. This chain joins TRBV19 and TRBJ1-2, with 8 nucleotides matching TRBD1. CDR1 and CDR2 from the germline V gene are LNHDA and SQIVND (reference sequence). The length of the CDR3 is 15 residues. Trimming at V came to 8 bases and at J to 3 bases, leaving 11 bases not matched to a gene.

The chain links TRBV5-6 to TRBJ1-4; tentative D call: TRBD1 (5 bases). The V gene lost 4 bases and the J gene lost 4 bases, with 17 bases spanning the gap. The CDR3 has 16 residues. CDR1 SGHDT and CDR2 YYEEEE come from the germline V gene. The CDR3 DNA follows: TGTGCCAGCAGCCCCGGGGCGGGGGATGATAATGAAAAACTGTTTTTT. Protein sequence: CASSPGAGDDNEKLFF. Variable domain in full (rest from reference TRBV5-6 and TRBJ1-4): DAGVTQSPTHLIKTRGQQVTLRCSPKSGHDTVSWYQQALGQGPQFIFQYYEEEERQRGNFPDRFSGHQFPNYSSELNVNALLLGDSALYLCASSPGAGDDNEKLFFGSGTQLSVL.

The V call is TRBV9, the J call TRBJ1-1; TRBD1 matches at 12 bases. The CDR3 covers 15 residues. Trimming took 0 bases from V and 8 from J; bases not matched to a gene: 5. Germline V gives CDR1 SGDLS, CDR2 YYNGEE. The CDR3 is CASSVGGQGAWEAFF. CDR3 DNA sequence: TGTGCCAGCAGCGTAGGGGGACAGGGGGCTTGGGAAGCTTTCTTT.

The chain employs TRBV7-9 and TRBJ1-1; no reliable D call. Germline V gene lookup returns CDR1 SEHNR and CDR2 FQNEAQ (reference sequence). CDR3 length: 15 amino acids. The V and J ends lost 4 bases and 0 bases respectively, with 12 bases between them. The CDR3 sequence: CASSSPGGLNTEAFF. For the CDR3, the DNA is TGTGCCAGCAGCTCCCCCGGAGGGTTGAACACTGAAGCTTTCTTT.

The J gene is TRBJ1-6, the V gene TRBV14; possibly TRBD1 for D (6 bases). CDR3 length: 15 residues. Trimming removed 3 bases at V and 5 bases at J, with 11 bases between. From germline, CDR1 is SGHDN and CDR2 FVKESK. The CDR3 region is CASSQRQVNNSPLHF. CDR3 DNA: TGTGCCAGCAGCCAGAGACAGGTTAATAATTCACCCCTCCACTTT.

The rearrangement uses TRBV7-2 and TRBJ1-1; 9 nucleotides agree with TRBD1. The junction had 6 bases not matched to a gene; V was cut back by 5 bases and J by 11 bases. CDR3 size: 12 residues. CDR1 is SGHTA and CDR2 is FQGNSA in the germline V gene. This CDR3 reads CASSEGQGRAFF. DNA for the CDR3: TGTGCCAGCAGCGAAGGACAGGGGCGCGCTTTCTTT.

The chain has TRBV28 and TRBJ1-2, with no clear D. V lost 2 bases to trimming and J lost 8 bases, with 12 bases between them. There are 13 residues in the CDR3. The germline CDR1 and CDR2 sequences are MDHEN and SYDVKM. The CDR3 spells CASSLNSERGYTF. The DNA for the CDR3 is TGTGCCAGCAGTTTAAACTCAGAGCGAGGCTACACCTTC.

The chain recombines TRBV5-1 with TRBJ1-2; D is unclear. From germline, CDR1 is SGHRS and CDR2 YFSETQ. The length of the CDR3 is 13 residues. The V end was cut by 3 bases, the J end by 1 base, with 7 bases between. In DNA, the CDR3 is TGCGCCAGCAGCTCCAGCGTTAACTATGGCTACACCTTC. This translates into CASSSSVNYGYTF.

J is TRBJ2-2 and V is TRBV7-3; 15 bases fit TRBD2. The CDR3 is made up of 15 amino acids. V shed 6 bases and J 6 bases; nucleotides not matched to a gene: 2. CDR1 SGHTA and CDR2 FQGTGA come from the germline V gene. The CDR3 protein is CASRRTSGGAGELFF. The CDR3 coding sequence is TGTGCCAGCAGACGGACTAGCGGGGGGGCCGGGGAGCTGTTTTTT.

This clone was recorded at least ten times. DNA of the CDR3: TGTGCCAGCAGCTCCACAGGGGGCTACGAGCAGTACTTC. Translating it yields CASSSTGGYEQYF. The gene calls are TRBV7-9 and TRBJ2-7; 8 nucleotides align to TRBD1. After removal of 4 bases from V and 3 bases from J, the junction contained 2 bases not matched to a gene. The CDR3 contains 13 residues. Germline CDR1 is SEHNR and CDR2 is FQNEAQ (reference sequence).

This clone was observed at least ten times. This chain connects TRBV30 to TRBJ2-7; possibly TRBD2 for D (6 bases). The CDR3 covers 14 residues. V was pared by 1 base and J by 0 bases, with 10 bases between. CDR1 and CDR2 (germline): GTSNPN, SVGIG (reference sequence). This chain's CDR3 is CAWSDEGLSYEQYF. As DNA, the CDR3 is TGTGCCTGGAGTGACGAGGGACTCTCCTACGAGCAGTACTTC. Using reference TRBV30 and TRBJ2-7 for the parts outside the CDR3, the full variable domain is SQTIHQWPATLVQPVGSPLSLECTVEGTSNPNLYWYRQAAGRGLQLLFYSVGIGQISSEVPQNLSASRPQDRQFILSSKKLLLSDSGFYLCAWSDEGLSYEQYFGPGTRLTVT.

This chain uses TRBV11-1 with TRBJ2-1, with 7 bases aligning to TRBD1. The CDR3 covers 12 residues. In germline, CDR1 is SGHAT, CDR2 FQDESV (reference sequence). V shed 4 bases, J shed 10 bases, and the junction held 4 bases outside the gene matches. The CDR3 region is CASSSQGREQFF. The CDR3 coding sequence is TGTGCCAGCAGCTCACAGGGGCGCGAGCAGTTCTTC.

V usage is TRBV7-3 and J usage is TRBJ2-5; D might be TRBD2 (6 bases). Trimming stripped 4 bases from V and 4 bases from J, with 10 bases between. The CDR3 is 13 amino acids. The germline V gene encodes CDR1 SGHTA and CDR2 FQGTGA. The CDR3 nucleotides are TGTGCCAGCAGCTCTATGGGGGGAGAGACCCAGTACTTC. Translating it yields CASSSMGGETQYF.

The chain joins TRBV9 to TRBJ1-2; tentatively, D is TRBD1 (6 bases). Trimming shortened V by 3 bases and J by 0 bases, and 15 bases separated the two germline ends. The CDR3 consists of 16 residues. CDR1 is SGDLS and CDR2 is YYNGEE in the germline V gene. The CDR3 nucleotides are TGTGCCAGCAGCGGACAGGCCTCCACTGCTAACTATGGCTACACCTTC. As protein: CASSGQASTANYGYTF.

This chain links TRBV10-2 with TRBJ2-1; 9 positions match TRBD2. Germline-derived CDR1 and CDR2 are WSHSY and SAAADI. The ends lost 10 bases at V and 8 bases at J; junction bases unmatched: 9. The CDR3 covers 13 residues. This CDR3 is CATAQRGAHEQFF. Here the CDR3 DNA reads TGCGCCACGGCCCAGCGGGGGGCCCATGAGCAGTTCTTC.

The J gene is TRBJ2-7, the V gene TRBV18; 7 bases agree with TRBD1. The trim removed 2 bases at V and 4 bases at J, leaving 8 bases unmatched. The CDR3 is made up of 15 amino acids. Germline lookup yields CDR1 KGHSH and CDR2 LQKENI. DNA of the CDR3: TGTGCCAGCTCACCATTAACAGGGGCGGTGTACGAGCAGTACTTC. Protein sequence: CASSPLTGAVYEQYF.

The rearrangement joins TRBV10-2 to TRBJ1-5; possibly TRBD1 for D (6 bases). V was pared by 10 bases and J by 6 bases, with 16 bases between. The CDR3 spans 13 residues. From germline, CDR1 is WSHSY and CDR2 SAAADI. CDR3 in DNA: TGCGCCACCTCCGAGGGGGTTAGTCAGCCCCAGCATTTT. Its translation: CATSEGVSQPQHF.

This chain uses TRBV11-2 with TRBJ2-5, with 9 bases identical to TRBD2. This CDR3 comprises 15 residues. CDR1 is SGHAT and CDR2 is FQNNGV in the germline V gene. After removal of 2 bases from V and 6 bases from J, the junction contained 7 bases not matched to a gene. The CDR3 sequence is CASSLPSSGDKTQYF. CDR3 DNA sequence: TGTGCCAGCAGCTTACCGTCTAGCGGGGATAAGACCCAGTACTTC.

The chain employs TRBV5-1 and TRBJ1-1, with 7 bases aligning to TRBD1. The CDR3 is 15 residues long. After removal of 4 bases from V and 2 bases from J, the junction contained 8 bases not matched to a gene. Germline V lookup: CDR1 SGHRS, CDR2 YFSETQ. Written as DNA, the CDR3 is TGCGCCAGCAGCGCGGGACAGAACCTTAACACTGAAGCTTTCTTT. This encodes CASSAGQNLNTEAFF.

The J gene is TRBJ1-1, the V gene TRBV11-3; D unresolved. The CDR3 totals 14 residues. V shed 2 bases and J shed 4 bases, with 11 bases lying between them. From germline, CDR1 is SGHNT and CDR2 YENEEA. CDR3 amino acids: CASSLSPAGTEAFF. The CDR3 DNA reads TGTGCCAGCAGCTTAAGTCCGGCGGGCACTGAAGCTTTCTTT.

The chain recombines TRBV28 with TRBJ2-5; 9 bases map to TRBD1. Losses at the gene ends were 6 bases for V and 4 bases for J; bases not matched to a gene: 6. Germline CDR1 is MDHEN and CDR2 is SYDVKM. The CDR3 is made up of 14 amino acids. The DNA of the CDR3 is TGTGCCAGCAGCTGGACAGGGGTCGTAGAGACCCAGTACTTC. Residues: CASSWTGVVETQYF.

CDR3 DNA: TGTGCCAGCAGCTTGGGGGACAGGGGAAATGAGCAGTTCTTC. This sequence encodes CASSLGDRGNEQFF. This chain connects TRBV5-4 to TRBJ2-1, with 10 nucleotides matching TRBD1. The CDR3 spans 14 residues. Germline CDR1 SGHNT, CDR2 YYREEE (reference sequence). V lost 0 bases and J lost 7; bases outside the gene matches: 1.